Each of the 11 T cell receptor beta chains below was sequenced from the same sample in a study of T cells after yellow fever vaccination. MiXCR, run by TCRdb on the 5' RACE reads, gives a single entry per CDR3 protein. The sample has about 300,000 distinct CDR3 sequences, approximately 8% seen once. The source was CD4+ T cells sorted from PBMCs, collected 5 days after the yellow fever booster vaccination. The receptors derive from a young man who received the YFV17D yellow fever vaccine.

This chain links TRBV5-1 with TRBJ2-7, with D maybe TRBD1 (5 bases). The CDR3 loop spans 14 amino acids. V lost 0 bases and J lost 1, with 8 bases in between. The germline gives CDR1 SGHRS, CDR2 YFSETQ. The CDR3 bases are TGCGCCAGCAGCTTGGGGTCAGGGTCCTACGAGCAGTACGTC. Its protein product is CASSLGSGSYEQYV.

This clonotype has at least ten counts. V and J are TRBV12-3 or TRBV12-4 and TRBJ1-2; no clear D gene. Trimming removed 5 bases from V and 8 bases from J, with 12 bases in between. The CDR3 is 12 residues long. The CDR3 DNA reads as TGTGCCAGCAGTGACGACGGACGCGGCTACACCTTC. This translates into CASSDDGRGYTF.

V and J are TRBV5-1 and TRBJ2-5, with TRBD1 matching over 7 bases. CDR1 is SGHRS and CDR2 is YFSETQ in the germline V gene. The CDR3 has 14 residues. V was clipped by 5 bases and J by 6 bases; unmatched bases: 10. CDR3: CASSLQGTSKTQYF. CDR3 DNA sequence: TGCGCCAGCAGTCTACAGGGGACGTCGAAGACCCAGTACTTC. The complete variable domain, with remaining parts taken from reference TRBV5-1 and TRBJ2-5, reads KAGVTQTPRYLIKTRGQQVTLSCSPISGHRSVSWYQQTPGQGLQFLFEYFSETQRNKGNFPGRFSGRQFSNSRSEMNVSTLELGDSALYLCASSLQGTSKTQYFGPGTRLLVL.

The chain combines TRBV6-5 with TRBJ2-7, with D possibly TRBD1 on 6 matching bases. Germline CDR1 and CDR2: MNHEY and SVGAGI. Trimming cost V 9 bases and J 0 bases, with 12 bases left between them. The CDR3 spans 13 residues. The CDR3 nucleotides read TGTGCCAGTGTGACAGGCAACTCCTACGAGCAGTACTTC. Protein: CASVTGNSYEQYF.

This clonotype appeared a few times. This rearrangement joins TRBV10-3 to TRBJ2-5, with 8 bases matching TRBD1. The CDR3 runs 14 residues. Germline V gene data show CDR1 as ENHRY and CDR2 as SYGVKD. Trimming removed 5 bases from V and 4 bases from J; junction bases left unmatched: 6. CDR3 in DNA: TGTGCCATCAGTCTCACAGGGGGGTTAGAGACCCAGTACTTC. Translated, it gives CAISLTGGLETQYF.

This clonotype has at least ten counts. The V gene is TRBV12-3 or TRBV12-4, the J gene TRBJ1-6, with 7 bases lining up with TRBD1. This CDR3 region has 16 residues. The trim removed 7 bases at V and 4 bases at J, leaving 10 bases unmatched. CDR3 in DNA: TGTGCCAGCATAGGAAGGGGGCCTGGATATAATTCACCCCTCCACTTT. Translation gives CASIGRGPGYNSPLHF.

The V gene is TRBV4-3, the J gene TRBJ2-1, with 8 positions matching TRBD1. Germline CDR1 reads LGHNA; CDR2 reads YSLEER. J lost 8 bases, V lost 3 bases, and 18 bases had no gene match. The CDR3 totals 18 residues. The CDR3: CASSQGASRTGSSYEQFF. As DNA, the CDR3 is TGCGCCAGCAGCCAGGGTGCGTCTCGGACAGGGAGTAGTTATGAGCAGTTCTTC.

This clonotype has a handful of counts. The chain links TRBV20-1 to TRBJ1-2; D is perhaps TRBD1 (5 bases). The V and J ends lost 6 bases and 2 bases respectively, with 13 bases between them. CDR3 length: 13 residues. From germline, CDR1 is DFQATT and CDR2 SNEGSKA (reference sequence). CDR3 bases: TGCAGTGCCATTGGGGGGGTAAACTATGGCTACACCTTC. Translation gives CSAIGGVNYGYTF.

This clonotype was found many times. The V gene is TRBV5-1, the J gene TRBJ1-2; TRBD1 matches at 7 bases. The ends lost 5 bases at V and 7 bases at J; junction bases unmatched: 11. The CDR3 spans 14 residues. Germline V gene data show CDR1 as SGHRS and CDR2 as YFSETQ. CDR3: CASSSPEEGAGYTF. CDR3 DNA: TGCGCCAGCAGTTCGCCTGAGGAGGGGGCTGGCTACACCTTC.

This clonotype was seen only a few times. The V gene is TRBV10-3, the J gene TRBJ1-6; D is unclear. Germline assignment: CDR1 ENHRY and CDR2 SYGVKD. This CDR3 comprises 15 residues. Trimming pared 2 bases from V and 4 bases from J, leaving 9 bases between. Here the CDR3 reads CAISEPDGYNSPLHF. CDR3 in DNA: TGTGCCATCAGTGAGCCCGATGGATATAATTCACCCCTCCACTTT.

This clonotype was counted a few times. This sequence joins TRBV12-3 or TRBV12-4 and TRBJ2-7; 9 bases map to TRBD1. The length of the CDR3 is 13 residues. V gave up 5 bases and J gave up 7 bases; unmatched junction bases: 6. The CDR3 loop is CASSSTGGAEQYV. The DNA for the CDR3 is TGTGCCAGCAGTAGCACAGGGGGCGCGGAGCAGTACGTC.